The source of this TCR beta chain is a study of cytomegalovirus exposure and HLA in healthy donors. This PCR relied on a set of 60 Vbeta primers and 13 Jbeta primers. Sequenced by immunoSEQ multiplex PCR; TCRdb stores in-frame clones only, minus some. The sample lists over 150,000 clones, about 81% occurring once. Germline lookup yields CDR1 SGHTA and CDR2 FQGNSA. This CDR3 spans 15 amino acids. V was trimmed by 7 bases and J by 0 bases, leaving 15 bases between them. This clone has a handful of counts. The chain recombines TRBV7-2 with TRBJ1-1; D remains unclear. This receptor was obtained from a girl between 5 and 17 years old in good health and CMV-seropositive. The sequenced sample consisted of PBMCs. The DNA for the CDR3 is TGTGCCAGCACCCCAACGGGTTTTATGAACACTGAAGCTTTCTTT. Amino acid sequence: CASTPTGFMNTEAFF.